The 29 T cell receptor beta chains below were found in one sample sequenced in a study of low-dose radiotherapy and immunotherapy resistance in tumors. Both TCRalpha and TCRbeta chains were reverse transcribed with V-gene-specific primers. For amplifying TCRs, the PCR ran for approximately 18 cycles with Phusion, which was used together with a constant-region primer and the adapter on the V primers. A single record per CDR3 protein comes from TCRdb applying MiXCR to the reads. The repertoire holds tens of thousands of distinct CDR3 sequences, roughly a sixth seen once, with about 2.5% in the top ten. Time point denoted: before trial treatment. Source: PBMCs, taken before treatment. The receptor set was obtained from a male donor with prostate cancer.

The chain has TRBV14 and TRBJ2-3; 8 bases are shared with TRBD2. The length of the CDR3 is 23 residues. Germline lookup yields CDR1 SGHDN and CDR2 FVKESK. J was trimmed by 2 bases and V by 4 bases; bases with no gene match: 29. The CDR3 DNA reads as TGTGCCAGCAGCCTCCCGAGTGCCAGCAGCCCGACCGCTAGCGGGTTCAACACAGATACGCAGTATTTT. It is translated as CASSLPSASSPTASGFNTDTQYF.

This clonotype was counted at least ten times. This chain links TRBV15 with TRBJ2-5, with 7 bases fitting TRBD1. The CDR3 totals 14 residues. The V gene's germline CDR1 is LNHNV and CDR2 YYDKDF (reference sequence). The ends lost 1 base at V and 10 bases at J; junction bases unmatched: 9. DNA of the CDR3: TGTGCCACCAGCAGAGTAGGGGGCCCCCAGGGCCAGTACTTC. Its translation: CATSRVGGPQGQYF.

This clonotype was detected ten times or more. The chain carries TRBV6-6 and TRBJ2-1; possibly TRBD1 or TRBD2 for D (5 bases each). Germline lookup yields CDR1 MNHNY and CDR2 SVGAGI (reference sequence). V was trimmed by 4 bases and J by 2 bases, leaving 15 bases between them. The CDR3 extends over 16 amino acids. The CDR3, as DNA: TGTGCCAGCAGTTCAGGGAGAGCGGTAGCCTACAATGAGCAGTTCTTC. Translation: CASSSGRAVAYNEQFF.

This clonotype appeared a single time. V and J are TRBV20-1 and TRBJ1-3; D gene ambiguous. The germline V and J ends were trimmed by 2 bases and 1 base, with 6 bases remaining between them. CDR1 is DFQATT and CDR2 is SNEGSKA in the germline V gene (reference sequence). The CDR3 is 13 amino acids. CDR3 coding DNA: TGCAGTGCTAGAAGGGAGTCTGGAAACACCATATATTTT. Residues: CSARRESGNTIYF.

This chain links TRBV29-1 with TRBJ1-1; no firm D call. V was shortened by 1 base and J by 3 bases, with 18 bases between the two germline ends. CDR1 SQVTM and CDR2 ANQGSEA come from the germline V gene. This CDR3 is built from 16 residues. The CDR3: CSVEGVWASWDTEAFF. CDR3 bases: TGCAGCGTTGAAGGGGTTTGGGCCTCTTGGGACACTGAAGCTTTCTTT.

The V call is TRBV28, the J call TRBJ2-1; no firm D call. The V end was cut by 1 base, the J end by 5 bases, with 12 bases between. Germline V CDR1 and CDR2: MDHEN, SYDVKM. This CDR3 contains 15 residues. The CDR3 bases are TGTGCCAGCAGTTTATTCGGGCGGACGAACAATGAGCAGTTCTTC. Translated, it gives CASSLFGRTNNEQFF.

This clonotype was detected ten times or more. The rearrangement uses TRBV7-2 and TRBJ2-7; TRBD1 matches 9 bases. The germline gives CDR1 SGHTA, CDR2 FQGNSA. The CDR3 contains 15 residues. J was trimmed by 3 bases and V by 5 bases; bases with no gene match: 8. The CDR3 DNA is TGTGCCAGCAGCCGGGACAGGGAAGGCGTCTACGAGCAGTACTTC. Translation: CASSRDREGVYEQYF.

In this sample, this clonotype turned up once. A clone one base away is much larger, so this may be a read error. The chain uses TRBV4-1 and TRBJ2-7; D is possibly TRBD2 (6 bases). Germline V CDR1 and CDR2: MGHRA, YSYEKL. This CDR3 has 15 amino acids. The CDR3 nucleotides are TGTGCCATCAGCCAAGAGGGGACTTCAGGGTACGAGCAGTACTTC. It encodes CAISQEGTSGYEQYF.

Details on this clonotype: This likely came from a read error, as a far larger clone is one base away. The gene calls are TRBV5-4 and TRBJ2-5; TRBD2 aligns across 7 bases. Trimming cost V 0 bases and J 11 bases; bases outside gene matches: 16. CDR1 is SGHNT and CDR2 is YYREEE in the germline V gene (reference sequence). CDR3 length equals 16 residues. CDR3 amino acids: CASSLGAGISYNEQYF. The CDR3 bases are TGTGCCAGCAGCTTGGGAGCGGGAATTTCCTACAATGAGCAGTACTTC. The variable domain in full, with the rest retrieved from reference TRBV5-4 and TRBJ2-5, is ETGVTQSPTHLIKTRGQQVTLRCSSQSGHNTVSWYQQALGQGPQFIFQYYREEENGRGNFPPRFSGLQFPNYSSELNVNALELDDSALYLCASSLGAGISYNEQYFGPGTRLLVL.

CDR3 bases: TGTGCCAGCAGGGCCCGGGACAGGGGTTACGAGCAGTACTTC. Translating it yields CASRARDRGYEQYF. J is TRBJ2-7 and V is TRBV6-5, with 10 positions matching TRBD1. V dropped 6 bases and J dropped 4; count of bases not matched to a gene: 6. The CDR3 loop spans 14 amino acids. From germline, CDR1 is MNHEY and CDR2 SVGAGI.

The sample holds many counts of this clonotype. The chain has TRBV19 and TRBJ2-5, with no clear D. The CDR3 contains 13 residues. Trimming cost V 1 base and J 5 bases, with 8 bases left between them. Looked up from germline, CDR1 is LNHDA and CDR2 is SQIVND (reference sequence). The CDR3 sequence: CASSIGLGETQYF. For the CDR3, the DNA is TGTGCCAGTAGTATAGGTCTGGGGGAGACCCAGTACTTC.

At least ten counts were recorded for this clonotype. Here the CDR3 reads CASSLDGGNTIYF. Written as DNA, the CDR3 is TGTGCCAGCAGCTTAGACGGGGGAAACACCATATATTTT. The chain is built from TRBV7-9 and TRBJ1-3; D not resolved. The CDR3 covers 13 residues. Looked up from germline, CDR1 is SEHNR and CDR2 is FQNEAQ (reference sequence). V was pared by 1 base and J by 4 bases, with 5 bases between.

The chain joins TRBV6-1 to TRBJ2-3; D is perhaps TRBD2 (6 bases). The CDR3 is made up of 20 amino acids. Germline CDR1 is MNHNS and CDR2 is SASEGT. V was trimmed by 2 bases and J by 0 bases, leaving 24 bases between them. CDR3 loop: CASSEWWTASGGESTDTQYF. Here the CDR3 DNA reads TGTGCCAGCAGTGAATGGTGGACGGCATCCGGGGGTGAGAGCACAGATACGCAGTATTTT.

This clonotype was seen repeatedly, ten times or more. Here the CDR3 DNA reads TGTGCCAGCAGCCCAGTGGCGGGGAGCTACGAGCAGTACTTC. Protein product: CASSPVAGSYEQYF. The rearrangement uses TRBV7-8 and TRBJ2-7; possible D gene TRBD2, 6 bases. The germline V and J ends were trimmed by 5 bases and 3 bases, with 14 bases remaining between them. This CDR3 has 14 residues. Germline loops: CDR1 SGHVS, CDR2 FQNEAQ.

This clonotype was counted at least ten times. The chain combines TRBV11-1 with TRBJ1-1; D unresolved. The length of the CDR3 is 11 residues. CDR1 and CDR2 (germline): SGHAT, FQDESV (reference sequence). The V end lost 3 bases, the J end lost 8 bases, and 7 bases lay between the germline ends. CDR3 nucleotide sequence: TGTGCCAGCAGCTTTGGCCCGGAAGCTTTCTTT. Its translation is CASSFGPEAFF.

This clonotype occurred many times. This chain uses TRBV20-1 with TRBJ2-5; the D is unclear. The V gene lost 6 bases and the J gene lost 7 bases, with 18 bases spanning the gap. The germline V gene has CDR1 DFQATT and CDR2 SNEGSKA (reference sequence). The CDR3 totals 13 residues. For the CDR3, the DNA is TGCAGTGCCAGGACCGGGCCCCCACGGACCCAGTACTTC. Its protein is CSARTGPPRTQYF.

The gene calls are TRBV20-1 and TRBJ1-4; no clear D. Germline loops: CDR1 DFQATT, CDR2 SNEGSKA (reference sequence). The ends were cut back, 0 bases at V and 0 bases at J, with 5 bases in the middle. There are 14 residues in the CDR3. The CDR3, as DNA: TGCAGTGCTAGAGATGGGACAACTAATGAAAAACTGTTTTTT. It is translated as CSARDGTTNEKLFF.

This chain joins TRBV13 and TRBJ1-5; 7 positions match TRBD1. V shed 5 bases, J shed 5 bases, and the junction held 15 bases outside the gene matches. This CDR3 contains 17 residues. Germline-derived CDR1 and CDR2 are PRHDT and FYEKMQ (reference sequence). CDR3 nucleotide sequence: TGTGCCAGCAGCAGTTCCTCTGCCGACAGGGTTTATCAGCCCCAGCATTTT. Translation: CASSSSSADRVYQPQHF.

This clonotype was counted at least ten times. The CDR3 loop reads CASRPIAGGPGNEQFF. Here the CDR3 DNA reads TGTGCCAGCCGGCCCATAGCGGGGGGGCCGGGAAATGAGCAGTTCTTC. V usage is TRBV11-2 and J usage is TRBJ2-1; 11 bases match TRBD2. The length of the CDR3 is 16 residues. The V gene end was trimmed by 8 bases and the J gene end by 7 bases; junction bases not matched to a gene: 13. Germline V gene data show CDR1 as SGHAT and CDR2 as FQNNGV. Combining the CDR3 with reference TRBV11-2 and TRBJ2-1 gives the whole variable domain EAGVAQSPRYKIIEKRQSVAFWCNPISGHATLYWYQQILGQGPKLLIQFQNNGVVDDSQLPKDRFSAERLKGVDSTLKIQPAKLEDSAVYLCASRPIAGGPGNEQFFGPGTRLTVL.

In its sample, this clonotype was seen many times. The V call is TRBV6-2 or TRBV6-3, the J call TRBJ2-2, with 8 nucleotides matching TRBD1. The germline CDR1 and CDR2 sequences are MNHEY and SVGEGT. The CDR3 is made up of 15 amino acids. V gave up 6 bases and J gave up 2 bases; unmatched junction bases: 5. The CDR3 DNA reads TGTGCCAGCAGCTGGACAGGGATAAACACCGGGGAGCTGTTTTTT. This encodes CASSWTGINTGELFF.

This clonotype was observed many times. The gene calls are TRBV30 and TRBJ1-4, with 7 bases fitting TRBD1. The germline V gene has CDR1 GTSNPN and CDR2 SVGIG (reference sequence). The V gene end was trimmed by 5 bases and the J gene end by 6 bases; junction bases not matched to a gene: 9. This CDR3 is built from 14 residues. The CDR3 is CAWGHKDRHEKLFF. The CDR3 DNA sequence: TGTGCCTGGGGTCACAAGGACAGGCATGAAAAACTGTTTTTT. Based on the CDR3 plus reference TRBV30 and TRBJ1-4, the full variable domain is SQTIHQWPATLVQPVGSPLSLECTVEGTSNPNLYWYRQAAGRGLQLLFYSVGIGQISSEVPQNLSASRPQDRQFILSSKKLLLSDSGFYLCAWGHKDRHEKLFFGSGTQLSVL.

There are many counts of this clonotype. This chain links TRBV6-5 with TRBJ1-6, with a possible D match to TRBD1 (5 bases). Trimming took 0 bases from V and 5 from J, leaving 20 bases between them. Per the germline V gene, CDR1 is MNHEY and CDR2 is SVGAGI. This CDR3 region has 19 residues. CDR3 nucleotide sequence: TGTGCCAGCAGTTACTCGAGGACTGCCACGGGGGTGGATAATTCACCCCTCCACTTT. Translated, it gives CASSYSRTATGVDNSPLHF.

This clonotype was found many times. The CDR3 coding sequence is TGTGCCACCAGCAGAGATAGGGACAGGGGGGAGACCCAGTACTTC. Translation gives CATSRDRDRGETQYF. The chain has TRBV15 and TRBJ2-5; 11 bases line up with TRBD1. Trimming at V came to 0 bases and at J to 5 bases, leaving 2 bases not matched to a gene. From germline, CDR1 is LNHNV and CDR2 YYDKDF (reference sequence). The CDR3 contains 15 residues.

The sample holds many counts of this clonotype. The chain employs TRBV5-1 and TRBJ1-1; no definite D call. The germline V gene has CDR1 SGHRS and CDR2 YFSETQ. The CDR3 contains 15 residues. Trimming stripped 4 bases from V and 1 base from J, with 14 bases between. The CDR3 DNA sequence: TGCGCCAGCAGCCGGGCAGGAGGCTGGAACACTGAAGCTTTCTTT. This encodes CASSRAGGWNTEAFF.

This clonotype has at least ten counts. This chain links TRBV3-1 with TRBJ2-2; D gene ambiguous. CDR1 is LGHDT, CDR2 YNNKEL, per germline (reference sequence). The CDR3 extends over 15 amino acids. V was clipped by 0 bases and J by 2 bases, with 7 bases between them. In DNA, the CDR3 is TGTGCCAGCAGCCAAGATCAGGCAAACACCGGGGAGCTGTTTTTT. Protein product: CASSQDQANTGELFF.

Note on this clonotype: Given a far larger clone just one base away, this is likely a sequencing read error. The V call is TRBV10-3, the J call TRBJ2-2; D may be TRBD2 (5 bases). The CDR3 extends over 17 amino acids. Germline lookup yields CDR1 ENHRY and CDR2 SYGVKD. The CDR3 DNA reads as TGTGCCAGCAGTTATTCCCGGGGAGCCGCGAACACCGGGGAGCCGTTTTTT. This gives the protein CASSYSRGAANTGEPFF.

This clonotype has ten or more counts. The chain joins TRBV4-3 to TRBJ1-3, with D uncertain. Germline values: CDR1 LGHNA, CDR2 YSLEER. The V end lost 1 base, the J end lost 2 bases, and 12 bases lay between the germline ends. The CDR3 has 16 amino acids. This CDR3 is CASSQAGSKAGNTIYF. The CDR3 bases are TGCGCCAGCAGCCAAGCGGGCAGCAAAGCTGGAAACACCATATATTTT.

At least ten counts were recorded for this clonotype. CDR3 amino acids: CASSLMQAQETQYF. The CDR3 DNA reads TGTGCCAGCAGCTTAATGCAGGCCCAAGAGACCCAGTACTTC. This chain joins TRBV11-1 and TRBJ2-5; D gene unclear. The germline V gene has CDR1 SGHAT and CDR2 FQDESV (reference sequence). V lost 2 bases, J lost 1 base, and 8 bases lay in between. The CDR3 loop spans 14 amino acids.

This clonotype was counted at least ten times. The rearrangement uses TRBV2 and TRBJ2-2; a weak D match, TRBD2 (5 bases). This CDR3 has 13 amino acids. From germline, CDR1 is SNHLY and CDR2 FYNNEI. The ends were cut back, 6 bases at V and 6 bases at J, with 11 bases in the middle. In DNA, the CDR3 is TGTGCCAGCAGGCGGGTCCTTGCCGGGGAGCTGTTTTTT. Its protein product is CASRRVLAGELFF.